The 21 T cell receptor beta chains below were found in one sample sequenced in a study of metastatic and nonmetastatic thyroid tumors. With MiXCR, TCRdb reprocessed the PCR reads. The data hold 35,000 to 40,000 clones, with about 15% observed a single time. Prior to thyroid surgery, none of the patients had received any treatment. Sequenced sample: tumor tissue. The source of these receptors is a female donor with papillary thyroid cancer or a benign thyroid nodule (not recorded which). Some clones in this sample may be carry-over from other donors' samples.

This clone showed up many times. V usage is TRBV7-3 and J usage is TRBJ2-5; 7 bases are shared with TRBD2. From germline, CDR1 is SGHTA and CDR2 FQGTGA. The CDR3 consists of 15 residues. The V segment lost 1 base and the J segment 5 bases; nucleotides outside the gene matches: 7. The CDR3 DNA is TGTGCCAGCAGCTTAAACGGCGGGAGAGCGGAGACCCAGTACTTC. Its translation is CASSLNGGRAETQYF. The complete variable domain, with remaining parts taken from reference TRBV7-3 and TRBJ2-5, reads GAGVSQTPSNKVTEKGKYVELRCDPISGHTALYWYRQSLGQGPEFLIYFQGTGAADDSGLPNDRFFAVRPEGSVSTLKIQRTERGDSAVYLCASSLNGGRAETQYFGPGTRLLVL.

This clone has only a few counts. The chain employs TRBV18 and TRBJ2-4, with 9 nucleotides matching TRBD1. V dropped 5 bases and J dropped 5; count of bases not matched to a gene: 7. This CDR3 contains 15 residues. CDR1 and CDR2 from the germline V gene are KGHSH and LQKENI. The DNA of the CDR3 is TGTGCCAGCTCAACTACAGGGGGCGAGGAAAACATTCAGTACTTC. Its translation is CASSTTGGEENIQYF.

This clone was found many times. The chain joins TRBV10-1 to TRBJ2-7, with D hard to call. The CDR3 extends over 16 amino acids. CDR1 WNHNN and CDR2 SYGVQD come from the germline V gene (reference sequence). With 0 bases removed from V and 0 bases from J, the gap between germline ends came to 12 bases. The CDR3 region is CASSESPGRSSYEQYF. CDR3 DNA: TGCGCCAGCAGTGAGTCCCCCGGCAGGAGCTCCTACGAGCAGTACTTC.

The chain joins TRBV10-1 to TRBJ2-7, with a possible D match to TRBD2 (6 bases). The CDR3 spans 14 residues. Germline V gene data show CDR1 as WNHNN and CDR2 as SYGVQD (reference sequence). V was clipped by 3 bases and J by 5 bases, with 14 bases between them. The chain's CDR3 is CASSDFRTGDEQYF. DNA of the CDR3: TGCGCCAGCAGTGATTTCAGGACGGGAGACGAGCAGTACTTC.

A remark on this clone: The same CDR3 arises from other DNA sequences in this sample as well. The CDR3 region is CASRPPGTSISQGFF. CDR3 DNA sequence: TGTGCCAGCAGACCCCCGGGGACTAGTATATCGCAGGGGTTCTTC. The chain is built from TRBV6-1 and TRBJ2-1, with TRBD2 matching 8 bases. Per germline, CDR1 MNHNS and CDR2 SASEGT. Trimming at V came to 6 bases and at J to 15 bases, leaving 19 bases not matched to a gene. This CDR3 contains 15 residues.

This clone was counted only a few times. This chain's CDR3 is CASRLRTDTDTQYF. The CDR3 nucleotides are TGCGCCAGCAGACTTCGGACGGACACAGATACGCAGTATTTT. This chain uses TRBV10-2 with TRBJ2-3; the D is unclear. The CDR3 extends over 14 amino acids. Germline-derived CDR1 and CDR2 are WSHSY and SAAADI. The ends were cut back, 6 bases at V and 2 bases at J, with 12 bases in the middle.

This clone has ten or more counts. One base away lies a much larger clone, so this may be a sequencing read error. The V and J genes are TRBV5-1 and TRBJ2-7; weak D call: TRBD1 (5 bases). The germline CDR1 and CDR2 sequences are SGHRS and YFSETQ. Trimming took off 7 bases at V and 3 bases at J, with 14 bases between the two ends. The CDR3 has 13 amino acids. In DNA form, the CDR3 reads TGCGCCAGCCAGCGCCAGGACAACTACGAGCAGTACTTC. Encoded protein: CASQRQDNYEQYF.

The table lists this clone with many counts. One junction end disagrees with the germline gene, perhaps due to a read error. The chain carries TRBV7-7 and TRBJ2-5; a possible D gene is TRBD1 (6 bases). From germline, CDR1 is SSHAT and CDR2 FNYEAQ (reference sequence). There are 14 residues in the CDR3. The CDR3 loop is CASSASRTVETQYF. CDR3 in DNA: TGTGCTAGCAGCGCAAGCAGGACAGTAGAGACCCAGTACTTC.

This clone was seen only a few times. One end of the junction varies from germline; a read error may be responsible. The chain couples TRBV20-1 to TRBJ1-2; TRBD1 might be the D (5 bases). CDR1 and CDR2 from the germline V gene are DFQATT and SNEGSKA (reference sequence). CDR3 length: 13 residues. Here the CDR3 reads CSARPGTGYGHTF. As DNA, the CDR3 is TGCAGTGCTAGACCCGGGACTGGCTATGGCCACACCTTC.

The sample holds many counts of this clone. Other DNA sequences within the sample encode an identical CDR3. The chain joins TRBV19 to TRBJ1-4; D remains unclear. This CDR3 region has 14 residues. CDR1 and CDR2 from the germline V gene are LNHDA and SQIVND (reference sequence). V lost 3 bases to trimming and J lost 4 bases, with 9 bases between them. The CDR3 DNA follows: TGTGCCAGTAGTATGGGGTCTAGTAATGAAAAACTGTTTTTT. Residues: CASSMGSSNEKLFF.

This clone was recorded many times. The chain has TRBV6-1 and TRBJ2-7, with TRBD1 matching 8 bases. Germline CDR1 MNHNS, CDR2 SASEGT. Germline trimming cut 5 bases from V and 7 bases from J; bases unmatched to any gene: 13. The CDR3 totals 15 residues. CDR3 DNA: TGTGCCAGCAGTCCTCAGACAGGGGCCTGGTGGGAGCAGTACTTC. It yields the protein CASSPQTGAWWEQYF.

This clone showed up many times. The chain has TRBV28 and TRBJ2-2; a possible D gene is TRBD1 (6 bases). In germline, CDR1 is MDHEN, CDR2 SYDVKM. The CDR3 length is 15 residues. V lost 5 bases to trimming and J lost 0 bases, with 10 bases between them. The CDR3 sequence is CASSLGQPNTGELFF. The CDR3 region has the DNA TGTGCCAGCAGTCTCGGACAGCCGAACACCGGGGAGCTGTTTTTT. The full variable domain, in which reference TRBV28 and TRBJ2-2 provide the parts outside the CDR3, is DVKVTQSSRYLVKRTGEKVFLECVQDMDHENMFWYRQDPGLGLRLIYFSYDVKMKEKGDIPEGYSVSREKKERFSLILESASTNQTSMYLCASSLGQPNTGELFFGEGSRLTVL.

This clone occurred many times. This chain joins TRBV4-2 and TRBJ2-1, with D tentatively TRBD1 or TRBD2 (5 bases each). Trimming took off 3 bases at V and 8 bases at J, with 23 bases between the two ends. The germline V gene has CDR1 LGHNA and CDR2 YNFKEQ. The CDR3 loop spans 17 amino acids. The CDR3 protein is CASSHLKRWGKADEQFF. The CDR3 DNA reads TGTGCCAGCAGCCACCTGAAGAGGTGGGGGAAGGCCGATGAGCAGTTCTTC.

This clone occurred many times. The chain couples TRBV30 to TRBJ1-2, with D hard to call. The CDR3 extends over 11 amino acids. Germline CDR1 reads GTSNPN; CDR2 reads SVGIG (reference sequence). Deletions cut 7 bases from V and 7 bases from J, with 13 bases between. The DNA for the CDR3 is TGTGCCTCAGGTCGTTGGGGTGGCTACACCTTC. It is translated as CASGRWGGYTF.

This clone was counted ten times or more. The chain combines TRBV13 with TRBJ2-7; TRBD1 matches at 9 bases. The length of the CDR3 is 14 residues. Germline V gene data show CDR1 as PRHDT and CDR2 as FYEKMQ (reference sequence). V gave up 2 bases and J gave up 4 bases; unmatched junction bases: 3. CDR3 DNA sequence: TGTGCCAGCAGCTTAAGGGGACAGGGTTACGAGCAGTACTTC. Translation: CASSLRGQGYEQYF.

This clone has a count of ten or more. The rearrangement joins TRBV11-1 to TRBJ2-3, with 7 bases aligning to TRBD2. Trimming cost V 3 bases and J 3 bases; bases outside gene matches: 12. Germline V CDR1 and CDR2: SGHAT, FQDESV (reference sequence). The length of the CDR3 is 17 residues. CDR3 in DNA: TGTGCCAGCAGCTTCCCTGTTCTGGGACTAACGACAGATACGCAGTATTTT. Translation gives CASSFPVLGLTTDTQYF.

With respect to this clone: A much larger clone differs from this one at a single base, so this may be a read error. The CDR3 coding sequence is TGTGCCAGTAATATTGTAAGGCTGTTTTTT. It is translated as CASNIVRLFF. J is TRBJ1-4 and V is TRBV19; D is unclear. The CDR3 is 10 amino acids. Germline CDR1 is LNHDA and CDR2 is SQIVND (reference sequence). V was shortened by 7 bases and J by 14 bases, with 11 bases between the two germline ends.

This clone was recorded many times. V gene TRBV28 combines with J gene TRBJ2-5, with D maybe TRBD2 (6 bases). V shed 7 bases and J shed 5 bases, with 17 bases lying between them. In germline, CDR1 is MDHEN, CDR2 SYDVKM. The CDR3 runs to 14 residues. The CDR3 sequence is CASTHHGGSETQYF. CDR3 DNA sequence: TGTGCCAGCACCCACCATGGGGGGTCGGAGACCCAGTACTTC.

This clone was detected many times. The V and J genes are TRBV10-3 and TRBJ1-5; 7 bases align to TRBD1. This CDR3 region has 14 residues. Germline V gene sequence: CDR1 ENHRY, CDR2 SYGVKD. After removal of 3 bases from V and 7 bases from J, the junction contained 6 bases not matched to a gene. In DNA form, the CDR3 reads TGTGCCATCAGTGATTCGGAAGGGGGCCAGCCCCAGCATTTT. This encodes CAISDSEGGQPQHF.

This clone was found many times. V is TRBV28 and J is TRBJ1-2; possibly TRBD1 for D (5 bases). In germline, CDR1 is MDHEN, CDR2 SYDVKM. The ends were cut back, 7 bases at V and 4 bases at J, with 16 bases in the middle. This CDR3 has 14 amino acids. CDR3 DNA sequence: TGTGCCAGCAAAGAAACGGAGGGGTTCTATGGCTACACCTTC. This translates into CASKETEGFYGYTF.

This clone was counted at least ten times. Being one base from a much bigger clone, this may be a read error. The chain joins TRBV28 to TRBJ2-7, with D hard to call. Trimming left V 2 bases short and J 6 bases short, with 5 bases between. CDR1 MDHEN and CDR2 SYDVKM come from the germline V gene. The CDR3 totals 11 residues. CDR3 region: CASSLIVEQYF. The CDR3 bases are TGTGCCAGCAGTTTAATAGTCGAGCAGTACTTC.